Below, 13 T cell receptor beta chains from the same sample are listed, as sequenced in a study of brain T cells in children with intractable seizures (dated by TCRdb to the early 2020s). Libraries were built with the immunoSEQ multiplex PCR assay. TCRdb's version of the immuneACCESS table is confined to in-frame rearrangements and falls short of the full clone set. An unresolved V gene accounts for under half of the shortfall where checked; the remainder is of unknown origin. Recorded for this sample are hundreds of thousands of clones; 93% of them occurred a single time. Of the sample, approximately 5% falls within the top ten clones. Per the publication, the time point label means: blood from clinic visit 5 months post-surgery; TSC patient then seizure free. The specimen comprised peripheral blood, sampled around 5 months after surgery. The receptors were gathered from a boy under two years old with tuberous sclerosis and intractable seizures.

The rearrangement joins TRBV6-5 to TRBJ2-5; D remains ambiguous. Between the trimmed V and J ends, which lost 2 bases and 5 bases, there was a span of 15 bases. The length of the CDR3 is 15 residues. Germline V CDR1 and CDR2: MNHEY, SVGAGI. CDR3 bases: TGTGCCAGCAGTTACACTTCCGGGCCTAGGGAGACCCAGTACTTC. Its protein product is CASSYTSGPRETQYF.

CDR3 DNA sequence: TGTGCCTGGGGGGCTGGGACTCCTGAAGCTTTCTTT. Its translation is CAWGAGTPEAFF. The V gene is TRBV30, the J gene TRBJ1-1; perhaps TRBD1 as D (5 bases). V lost 5 bases and J lost 6, with 13 bases in between. The CDR3 is 12 amino acids. Germline CDR1 reads GTSNPN; CDR2 reads SVGIG (reference sequence). The whole variable domain, filled in from reference TRBV30 and TRBJ1-1, reads SQTIHQWPATLVQPVGSPLSLECTVEGTSNPNLYWYRQAAGRGLQLLFYSVGIGQISSEVPQNLSASRPQDRQFILSSKKLLLSDSGFYLCAWGAGTPEAFFGQGTRLTVV.

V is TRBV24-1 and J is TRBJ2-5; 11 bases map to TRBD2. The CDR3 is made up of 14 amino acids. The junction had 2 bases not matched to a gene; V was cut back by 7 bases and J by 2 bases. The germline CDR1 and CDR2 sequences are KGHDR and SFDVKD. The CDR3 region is CATSGTSGQETQYF. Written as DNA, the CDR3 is TGTGCCACCAGCGGGACTAGCGGACAAGAGACCCAGTACTTC.

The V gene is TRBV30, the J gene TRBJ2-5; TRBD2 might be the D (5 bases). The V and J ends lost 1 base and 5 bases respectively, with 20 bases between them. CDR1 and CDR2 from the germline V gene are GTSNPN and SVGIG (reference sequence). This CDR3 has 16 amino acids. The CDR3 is CAWSATEIGTGETQYF. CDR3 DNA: TGTGCCTGGAGTGCTACTGAGATTGGAACGGGGGAGACCCAGTACTTC.

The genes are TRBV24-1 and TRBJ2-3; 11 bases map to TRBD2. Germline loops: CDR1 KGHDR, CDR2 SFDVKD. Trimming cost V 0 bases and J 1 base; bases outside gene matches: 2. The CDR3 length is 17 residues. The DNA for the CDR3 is TGTGCCACCAGTGATTTGTCACTAGCGGGGGGCACAGATACGCAGTATTTT. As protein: CATSDLSLAGGTDTQYF.

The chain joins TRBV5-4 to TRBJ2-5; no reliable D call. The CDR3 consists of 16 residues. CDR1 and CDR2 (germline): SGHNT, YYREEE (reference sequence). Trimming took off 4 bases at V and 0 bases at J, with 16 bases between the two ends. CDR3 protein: CASSPTGRIYQETQYF. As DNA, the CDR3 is TGTGCCAGCAGCCCTACGGGCAGAATCTACCAAGAGACCCAGTACTTC.

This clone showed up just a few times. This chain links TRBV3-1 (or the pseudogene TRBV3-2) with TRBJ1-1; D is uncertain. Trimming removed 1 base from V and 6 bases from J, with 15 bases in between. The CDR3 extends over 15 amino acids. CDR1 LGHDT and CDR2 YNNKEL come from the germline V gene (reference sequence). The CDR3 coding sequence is TGTGCCAGCAGCCAAGGGACTCTGGCAGTCGCTGAAGCTTTCTTT. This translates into CASSQGTLAVAEAFF.

Here the CDR3 reads CTSSQVPDEQYF. CDR3 DNA sequence: TGCACCAGCAGCCAGGTCCCTGACGAGCAGTACTTC. The V and J genes are TRBV1 and TRBJ2-7. TRBV1 is a recognized pseudogene. The CDR3 is 12 residues long.

The CDR3 sequence: CSVAGLFNEQFF. DNA of the CDR3: TGCAGCGTTGCGGGACTCTTCAATGAGCAGTTCTTC. The genes are TRBV29-1 and TRBJ2-1; the D gene is possibly TRBD2 (6 bases). CDR3 length equals 12 residues. Germline loops: CDR1 SQVTM, CDR2 ANQGSEA. The V end lost 4 bases, the J end lost 6 bases, and 10 bases lay between the germline ends.

In DNA, the CDR3 is TGCGCCAGCAGCCAAGATCTGGGGGCGCGGGAGCAGTACTTC. It is translated as CASSQDLGAREQYF. This chain connects TRBV4-1 to TRBJ2-7; weak D call: TRBD1 (6 bases). The CDR3 contains 14 residues. V gave up 0 bases and J gave up 7 bases, with 13 bases separating them. Germline CDR1 and CDR2: MGHRA and YSYEKL.

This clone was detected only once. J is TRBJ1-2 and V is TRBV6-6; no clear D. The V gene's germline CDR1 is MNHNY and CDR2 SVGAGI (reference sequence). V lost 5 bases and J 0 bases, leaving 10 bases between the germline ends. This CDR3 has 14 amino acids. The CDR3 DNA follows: TGTGCCAGCAGTCGGACTGAAACTAACTATGGCTACACCTTC. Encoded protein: CASSRTETNYGYTF.

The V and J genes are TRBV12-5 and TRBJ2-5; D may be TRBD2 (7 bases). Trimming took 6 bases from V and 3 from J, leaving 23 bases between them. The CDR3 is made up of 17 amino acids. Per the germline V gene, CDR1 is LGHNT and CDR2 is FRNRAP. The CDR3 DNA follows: TGTGCTAGTGGCTATGGCCCTAGGGGGAGGGCCGAAGAGACCCAGTACTTC. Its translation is CASGYGPRGRAEETQYF.

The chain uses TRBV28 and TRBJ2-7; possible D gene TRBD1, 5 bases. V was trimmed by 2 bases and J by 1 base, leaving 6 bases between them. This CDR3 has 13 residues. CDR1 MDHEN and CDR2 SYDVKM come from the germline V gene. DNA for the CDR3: TGTGCCAGCAGTTTACAGGGATCCTACGAGCAGTACTTC. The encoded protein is CASSLQGSYEQYF.